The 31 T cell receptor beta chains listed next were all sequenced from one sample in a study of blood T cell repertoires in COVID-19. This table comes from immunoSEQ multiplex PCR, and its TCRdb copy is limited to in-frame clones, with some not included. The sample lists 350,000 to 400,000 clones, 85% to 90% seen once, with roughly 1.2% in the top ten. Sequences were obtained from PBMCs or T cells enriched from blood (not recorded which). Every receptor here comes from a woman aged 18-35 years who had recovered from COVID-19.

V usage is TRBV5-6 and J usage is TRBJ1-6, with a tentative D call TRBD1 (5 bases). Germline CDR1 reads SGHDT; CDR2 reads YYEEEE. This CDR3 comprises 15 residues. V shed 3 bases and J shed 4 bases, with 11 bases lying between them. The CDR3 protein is CASSSSDSYNSPLHF. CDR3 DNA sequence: TGTGCCAGCAGCTCCTCCGACAGTTATAATTCACCCCTCCACTTT.

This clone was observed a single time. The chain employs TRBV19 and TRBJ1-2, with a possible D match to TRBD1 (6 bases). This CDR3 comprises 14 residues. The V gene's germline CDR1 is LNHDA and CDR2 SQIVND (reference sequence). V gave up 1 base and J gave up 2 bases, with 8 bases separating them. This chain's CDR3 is CASSIGTGNYGYTF. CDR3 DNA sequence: TGTGCCAGTAGTATAGGAACAGGGAACTATGGCTACACCTTC.

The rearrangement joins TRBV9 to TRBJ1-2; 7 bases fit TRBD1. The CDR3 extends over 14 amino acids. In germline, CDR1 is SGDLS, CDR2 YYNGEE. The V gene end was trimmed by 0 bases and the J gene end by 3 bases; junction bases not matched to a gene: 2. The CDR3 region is CASSVAQGDYGYTF. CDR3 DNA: TGTGCCAGCAGCGTAGCGCAGGGGGACTATGGCTACACCTTC.

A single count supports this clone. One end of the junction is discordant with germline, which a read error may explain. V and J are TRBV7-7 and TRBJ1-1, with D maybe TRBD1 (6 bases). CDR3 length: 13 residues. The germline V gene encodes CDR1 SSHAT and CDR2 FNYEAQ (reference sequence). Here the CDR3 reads CASSWGQNTEAFF. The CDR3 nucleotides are TGTGCTAGCAGCTGGGGACAGAACACTGAAGCTTTCTTT.

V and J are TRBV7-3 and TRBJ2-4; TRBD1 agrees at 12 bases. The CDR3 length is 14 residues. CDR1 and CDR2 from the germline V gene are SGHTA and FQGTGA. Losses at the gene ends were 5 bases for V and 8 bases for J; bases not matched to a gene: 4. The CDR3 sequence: CASSQGQGAYIQYF. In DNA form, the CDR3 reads TGTGCCAGCAGCCAGGGACAGGGGGCGTACATTCAGTACTTC.

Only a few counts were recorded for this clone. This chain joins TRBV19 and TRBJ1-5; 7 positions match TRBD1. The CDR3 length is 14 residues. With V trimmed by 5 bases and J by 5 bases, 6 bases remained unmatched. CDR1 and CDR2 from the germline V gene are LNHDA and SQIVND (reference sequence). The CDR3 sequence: CASSLDRYYQPQHF. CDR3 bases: TGTGCCAGTAGTCTGGACAGGTATTATCAGCCCCAGCATTTT.

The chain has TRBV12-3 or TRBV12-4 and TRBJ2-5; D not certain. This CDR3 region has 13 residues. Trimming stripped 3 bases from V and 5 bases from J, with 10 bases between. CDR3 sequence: CASSFFLSETQYF. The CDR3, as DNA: TGTGCCAGCAGTTTTTTTTTATCGGAGACCCAGTACTTC.

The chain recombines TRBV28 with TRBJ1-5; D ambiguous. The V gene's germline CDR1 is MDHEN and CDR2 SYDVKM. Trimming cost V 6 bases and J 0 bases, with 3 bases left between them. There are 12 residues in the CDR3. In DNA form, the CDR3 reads TGTGCCAGCAGCCATAGCAATCAGCCCCAGCATTTT. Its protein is CASSHSNQPQHF.

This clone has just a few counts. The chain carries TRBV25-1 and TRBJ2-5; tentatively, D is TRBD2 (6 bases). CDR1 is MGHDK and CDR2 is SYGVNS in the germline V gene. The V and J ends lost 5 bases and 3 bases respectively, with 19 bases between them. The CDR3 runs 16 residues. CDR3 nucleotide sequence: TGTGCCAGCAGTATTCCCCGGCACGGAGGGGAAGAGACCCAGTACTTC. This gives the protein CASSIPRHGGEETQYF.

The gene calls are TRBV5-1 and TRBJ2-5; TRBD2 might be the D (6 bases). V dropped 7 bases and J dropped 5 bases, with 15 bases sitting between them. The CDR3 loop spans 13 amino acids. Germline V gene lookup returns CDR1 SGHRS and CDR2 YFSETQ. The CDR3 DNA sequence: TGCGCCAGCCATCGGGGGAGAGGGGAGACCCAGTACTTC. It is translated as CASHRGRGETQYF. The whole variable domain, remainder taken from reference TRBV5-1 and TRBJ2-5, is KAGVTQTPRYLIKTRGQQVTLSCSPISGHRSVSWYQQTPGQGLQFLFEYFSETQRNKGNFPGRFSGRQFSNSRSEMNVSTLELGDSALYLCASHRGRGETQYFGPGTRLLVL.

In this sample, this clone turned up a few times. Here the CDR3 DNA reads TGTGCCAGCACCCCTCCGACTAGCTATGGCTACACCTTC. It codes for CASTPPTSYGYTF. This sequence joins TRBV7-9 and TRBJ1-2; no definite D call. This CDR3 comprises 13 residues. With 7 bases removed from V and 4 bases from J, the gap between germline ends came to 13 bases. The germline V gene has CDR1 SEHNR and CDR2 FQNEAQ (reference sequence).

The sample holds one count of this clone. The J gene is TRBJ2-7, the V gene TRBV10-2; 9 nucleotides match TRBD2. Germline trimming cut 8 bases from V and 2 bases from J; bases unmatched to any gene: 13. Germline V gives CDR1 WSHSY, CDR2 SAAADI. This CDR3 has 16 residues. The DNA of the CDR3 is TGCGCCAGCCGTACTCGCGCTAGCGGGGTGACCTACGAGCAGTACTTC. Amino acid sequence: CASRTRASGVTYEQYF.

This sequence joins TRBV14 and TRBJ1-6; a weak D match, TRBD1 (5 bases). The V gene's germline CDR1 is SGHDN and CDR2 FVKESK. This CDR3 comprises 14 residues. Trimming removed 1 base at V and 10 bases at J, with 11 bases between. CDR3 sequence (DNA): TGTGCCAGCAGCCAAGTCACAGGAGGGTCACCCCTCCACTTT. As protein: CASSQVTGGSPLHF.

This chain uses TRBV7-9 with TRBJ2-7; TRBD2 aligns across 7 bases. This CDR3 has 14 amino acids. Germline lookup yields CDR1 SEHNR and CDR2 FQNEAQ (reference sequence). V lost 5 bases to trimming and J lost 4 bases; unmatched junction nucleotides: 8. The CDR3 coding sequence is TGTGCCAGCAGCGCGGGGGTAGCGGATTACGAGCAGTACTTC. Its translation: CASSAGVADYEQYF.

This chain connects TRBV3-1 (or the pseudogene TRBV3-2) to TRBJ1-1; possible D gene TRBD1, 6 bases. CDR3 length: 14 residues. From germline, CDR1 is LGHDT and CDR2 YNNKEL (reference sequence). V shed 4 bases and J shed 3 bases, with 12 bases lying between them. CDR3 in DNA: TGTGCCAGCAGCCGCCGGGACACTCACACTGAAGCTTTCTTT. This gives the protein CASSRRDTHTEAFF.

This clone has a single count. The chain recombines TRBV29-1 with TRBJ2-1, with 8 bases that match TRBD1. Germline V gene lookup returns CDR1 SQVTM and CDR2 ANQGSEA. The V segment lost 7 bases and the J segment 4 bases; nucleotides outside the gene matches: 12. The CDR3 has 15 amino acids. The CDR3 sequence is CSAGTGHGGYNEQFF. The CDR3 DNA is TGCAGCGCTGGGACAGGTCATGGGGGATACAATGAGCAGTTCTTC.

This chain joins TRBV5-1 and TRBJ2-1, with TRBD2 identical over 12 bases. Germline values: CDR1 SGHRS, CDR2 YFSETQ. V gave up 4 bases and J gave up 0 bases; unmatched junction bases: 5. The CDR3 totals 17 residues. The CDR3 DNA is TGCGCCAGCAGCCCAACTAGCGGGGGGTACTCCTACAATGAGCAGTTCTTC. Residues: CASSPTSGGYSYNEQFF.

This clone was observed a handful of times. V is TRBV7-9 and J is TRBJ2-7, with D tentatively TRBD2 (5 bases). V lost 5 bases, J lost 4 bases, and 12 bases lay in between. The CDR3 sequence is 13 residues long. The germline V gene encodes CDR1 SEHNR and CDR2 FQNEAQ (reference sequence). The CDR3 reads CASSPLPGYEQYF. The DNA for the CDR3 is TGTGCCAGCAGCCCACTCCCGGGGTACGAGCAGTACTTC. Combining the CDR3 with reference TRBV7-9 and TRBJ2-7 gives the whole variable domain DTGVSQNPRHKITKRGQNVTFRCDPISEHNRLYWYRQTLGQGPEFLTYFQNEAQLEKSRLLSDRFSAERPKGSFSTLEIQRTEQGDSAMYLCASSPLPGYEQYFGPGTRLTVT.

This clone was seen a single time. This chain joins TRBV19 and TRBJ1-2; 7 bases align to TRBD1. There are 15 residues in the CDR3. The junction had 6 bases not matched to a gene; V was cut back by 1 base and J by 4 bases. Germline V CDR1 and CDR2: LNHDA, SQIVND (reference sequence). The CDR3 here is CASSIAEQGIYGYTF. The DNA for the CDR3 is TGTGCCAGTAGTATAGCCGAACAGGGGATCTATGGCTACACCTTC.

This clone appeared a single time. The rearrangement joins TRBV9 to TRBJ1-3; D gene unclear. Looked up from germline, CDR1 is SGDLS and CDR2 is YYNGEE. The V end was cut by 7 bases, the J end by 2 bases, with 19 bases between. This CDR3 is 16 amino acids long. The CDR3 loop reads CASGMGNRGAGNTIYF. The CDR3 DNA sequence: TGTGCCAGCGGGATGGGGAACCGCGGGGCTGGAAACACCATATATTTT.

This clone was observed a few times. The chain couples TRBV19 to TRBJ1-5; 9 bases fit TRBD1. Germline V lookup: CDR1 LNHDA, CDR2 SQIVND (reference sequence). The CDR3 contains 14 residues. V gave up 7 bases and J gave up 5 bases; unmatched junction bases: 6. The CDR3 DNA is TGTGCCAGTATGACAGGGGGGGATTATCAGCCCCAGCATTTT. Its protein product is CASMTGGDYQPQHF.

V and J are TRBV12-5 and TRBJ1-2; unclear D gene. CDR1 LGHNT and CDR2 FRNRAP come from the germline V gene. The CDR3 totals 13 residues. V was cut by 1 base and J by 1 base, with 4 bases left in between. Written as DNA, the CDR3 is TGTGCTAGTGGTTTGGGCAGTAACTATGGCTACACCTTC. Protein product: CASGLGSNYGYTF.

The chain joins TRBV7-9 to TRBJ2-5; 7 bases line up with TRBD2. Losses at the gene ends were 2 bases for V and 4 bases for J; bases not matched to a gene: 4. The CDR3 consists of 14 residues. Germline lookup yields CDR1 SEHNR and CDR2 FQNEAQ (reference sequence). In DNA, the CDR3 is TGTGCCAGCAGCTTAAGTACGGGAGGAGAGACCCAGTACTTC. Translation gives CASSLSTGGETQYF.

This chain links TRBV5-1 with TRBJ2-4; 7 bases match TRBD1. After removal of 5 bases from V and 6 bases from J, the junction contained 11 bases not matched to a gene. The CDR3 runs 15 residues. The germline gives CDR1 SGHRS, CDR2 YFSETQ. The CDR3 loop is CASRETGTRGNIQYF. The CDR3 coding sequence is TGCGCCAGCAGGGAGACAGGGACACGTGGAAACATTCAGTACTTC.

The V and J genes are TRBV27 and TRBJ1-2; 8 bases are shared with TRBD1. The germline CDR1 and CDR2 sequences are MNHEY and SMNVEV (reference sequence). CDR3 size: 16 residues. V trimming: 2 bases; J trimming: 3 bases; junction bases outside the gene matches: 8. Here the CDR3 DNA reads TGTGCCAGCAGTTTAGGGGCAGGGGGCAGGCACTATGGCTACACCTTC. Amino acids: CASSLGAGGRHYGYTF.

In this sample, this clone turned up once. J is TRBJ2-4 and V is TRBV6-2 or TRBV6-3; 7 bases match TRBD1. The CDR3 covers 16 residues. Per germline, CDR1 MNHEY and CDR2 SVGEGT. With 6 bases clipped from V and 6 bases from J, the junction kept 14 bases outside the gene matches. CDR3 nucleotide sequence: TGTGCCAGCAGCCTCCCGACAGGGCGCGAGGGAAACATTCAGTACTTC. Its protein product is CASSLPTGREGNIQYF.

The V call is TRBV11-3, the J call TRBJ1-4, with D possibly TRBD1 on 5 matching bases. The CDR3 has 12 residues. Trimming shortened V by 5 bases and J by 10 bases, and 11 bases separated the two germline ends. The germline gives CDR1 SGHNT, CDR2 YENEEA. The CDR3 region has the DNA TGTGCCAGCAGCCTGGGGCAAGGAAAACTGTTTTTT. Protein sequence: CASSLGQGKLFF.

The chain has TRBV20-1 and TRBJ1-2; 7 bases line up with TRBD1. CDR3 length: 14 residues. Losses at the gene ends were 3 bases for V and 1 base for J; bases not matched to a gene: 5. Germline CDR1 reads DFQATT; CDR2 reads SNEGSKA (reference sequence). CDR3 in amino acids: CSASDQGGNYGYTF. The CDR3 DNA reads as TGCAGTGCTAGTGATCAGGGGGGTAACTATGGCTACACCTTC.

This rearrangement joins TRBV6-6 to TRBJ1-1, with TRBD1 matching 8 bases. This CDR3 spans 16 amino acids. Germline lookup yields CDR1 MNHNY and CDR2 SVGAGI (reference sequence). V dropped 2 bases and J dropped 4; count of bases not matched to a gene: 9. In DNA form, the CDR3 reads TGTGCCAGCAGTTACGTGGCAGGGGGCAGGGGCACTGAAGCTTTCTTT. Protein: CASSYVAGGRGTEAFF.

The CDR3 sequence: CASKYSGIPEAFF. The CDR3 nucleotides read TGTGCCAGCAAGTACTCAGGGATACCTGAAGCTTTCTTT. This rearrangement joins TRBV7-9 to TRBJ1-1; D perhaps matches TRBD1 (5 bases). CDR3 length equals 13 residues. Germline V lookup: CDR1 SEHNR, CDR2 FQNEAQ (reference sequence). The V and J ends lost 7 bases and 6 bases respectively, with 15 bases between them.

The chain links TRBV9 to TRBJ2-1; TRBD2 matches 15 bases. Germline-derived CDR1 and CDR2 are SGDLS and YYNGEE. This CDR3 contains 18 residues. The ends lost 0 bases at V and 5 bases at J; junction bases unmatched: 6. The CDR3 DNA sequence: TGTGCCAGCAGCGTAGGTGGAGGGACTAGCGGGGGGAACAATGAGCAGTTCTTC. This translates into CASSVGGGTSGGNNEQFF.